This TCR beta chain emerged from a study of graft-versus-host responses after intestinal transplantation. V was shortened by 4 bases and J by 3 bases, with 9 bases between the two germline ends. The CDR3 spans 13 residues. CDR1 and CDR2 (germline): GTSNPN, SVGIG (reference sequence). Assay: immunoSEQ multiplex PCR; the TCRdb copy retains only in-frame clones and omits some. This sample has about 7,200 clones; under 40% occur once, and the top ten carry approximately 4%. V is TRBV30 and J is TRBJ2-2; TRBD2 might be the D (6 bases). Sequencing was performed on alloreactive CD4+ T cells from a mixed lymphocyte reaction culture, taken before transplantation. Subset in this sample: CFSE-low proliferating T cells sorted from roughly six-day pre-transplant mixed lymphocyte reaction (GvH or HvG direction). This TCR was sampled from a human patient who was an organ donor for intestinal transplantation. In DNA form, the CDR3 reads TGTGCCTGGAAATGGGGGGACACCGGGGAGCTGTTTTTT. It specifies CAWKWGDTGELFF.